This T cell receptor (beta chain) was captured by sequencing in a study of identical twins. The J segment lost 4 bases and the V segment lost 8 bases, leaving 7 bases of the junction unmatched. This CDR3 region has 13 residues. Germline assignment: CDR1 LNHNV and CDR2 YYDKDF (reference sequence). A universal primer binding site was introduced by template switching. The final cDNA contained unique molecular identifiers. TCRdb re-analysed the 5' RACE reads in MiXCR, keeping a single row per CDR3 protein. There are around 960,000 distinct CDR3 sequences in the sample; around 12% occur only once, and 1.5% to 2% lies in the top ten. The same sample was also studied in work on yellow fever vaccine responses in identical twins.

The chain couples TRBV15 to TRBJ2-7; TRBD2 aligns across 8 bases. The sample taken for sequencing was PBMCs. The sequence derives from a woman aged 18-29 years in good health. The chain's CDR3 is CATEGLDSYEQYF. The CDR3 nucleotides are TGTGCCACCGAGGGACTAGACAGTTACGAGCAGTACTTC.